This T cell receptor beta chain was sequenced in a study of cytomegalovirus exposure and HLA in healthy donors. As for this clone: Its antigen is unidentified.

Findings and caveats of the study: CMV antigen specificity was confirmed in vitro for a few CMV-associated chains. It was assumed in the presence/absence analyses that sequencing depth was roughly uniform across donors.

Every donor was a healthy person donating bone marrow. The CDR3 consists of 20 residues. Germline lookup yields CDR1 SNHLY and CDR2 FYNNEI. Trimming cost V 2 bases and J 4 bases; bases outside gene matches: 16. The PCR was carried out with 60 Vbeta primers and 13 Jbeta primers. Assay used: immunoSEQ multiplex PCR; TCRdb lists only in-frame clones, some missing. This table has about 170,000 clones, 75% to 90% appearing once. The receptor comes from a boy younger than 10 in good health and CMV-seronegative. The V call is TRBV2, the J call TRBJ1-4, with TRBD1 identical over 10 bases. The sequencing input was PBMCs. The CDR3 loop is CASSERKRQGAIRGNEKLFF. The CDR3 DNA sequence: TGTGCCAGCAGTGAACGCAAACGACAGGGGGCAATCCGAGGTAATGAAAAACTGTTTTTT.